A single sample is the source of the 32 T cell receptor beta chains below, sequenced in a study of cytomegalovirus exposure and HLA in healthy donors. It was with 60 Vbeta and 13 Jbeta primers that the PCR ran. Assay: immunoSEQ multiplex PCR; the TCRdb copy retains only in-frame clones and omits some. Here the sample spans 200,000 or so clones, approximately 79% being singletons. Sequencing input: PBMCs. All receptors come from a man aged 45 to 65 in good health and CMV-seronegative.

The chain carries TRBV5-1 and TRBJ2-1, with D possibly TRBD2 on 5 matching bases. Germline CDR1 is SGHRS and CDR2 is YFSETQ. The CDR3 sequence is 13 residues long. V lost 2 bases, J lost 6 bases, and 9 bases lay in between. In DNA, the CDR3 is TGCGCCAGCAGCTTACAAGGGAGCAATGAGCAGTTCTTC. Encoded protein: CASSLQGSNEQFF.

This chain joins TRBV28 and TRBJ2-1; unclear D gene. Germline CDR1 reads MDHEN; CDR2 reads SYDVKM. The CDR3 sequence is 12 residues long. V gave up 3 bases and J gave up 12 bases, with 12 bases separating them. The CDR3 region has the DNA TGTGCCAGCAGTTTCCCTTACACACCGCAGTTCTTC. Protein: CASSFPYTPQFF.

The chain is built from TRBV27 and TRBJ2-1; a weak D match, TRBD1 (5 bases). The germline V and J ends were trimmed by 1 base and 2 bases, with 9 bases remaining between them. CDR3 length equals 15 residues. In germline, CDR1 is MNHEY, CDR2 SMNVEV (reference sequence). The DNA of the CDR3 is TGTGCCAGCAGTTTATGGGCAGGGACCTACAATGAGCAGTTCTTC. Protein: CASSLWAGTYNEQFF.

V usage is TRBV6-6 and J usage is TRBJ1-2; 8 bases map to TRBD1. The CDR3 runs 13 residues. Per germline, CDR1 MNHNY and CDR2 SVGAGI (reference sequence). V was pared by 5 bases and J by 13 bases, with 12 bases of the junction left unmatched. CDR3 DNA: TGTGCCAGCAGTCCGGGACAGGCCTTTAAAGGCACCTTC. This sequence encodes CASSPGQAFKGTF.

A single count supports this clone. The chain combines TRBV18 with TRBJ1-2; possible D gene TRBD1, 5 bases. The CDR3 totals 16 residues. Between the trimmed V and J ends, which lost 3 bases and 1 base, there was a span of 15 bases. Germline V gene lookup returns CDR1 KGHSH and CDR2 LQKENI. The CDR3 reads CASSPGTGDLNYGYTF. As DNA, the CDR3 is TGTGCCAGCTCACCGGGGACGGGGGACCTTAACTATGGCTACACCTTC. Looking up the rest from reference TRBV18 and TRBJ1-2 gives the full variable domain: NAGVMQNPRHLVRRRGQEARLRCSPMKGHSHVYWYRQLPEEGLKFMVYLQKENIIDESGMPKERFSAEFPKEGPSILRIQQVVRGDSAAYFCASSPGTGDLNYGYTFGSGTRLTVV.

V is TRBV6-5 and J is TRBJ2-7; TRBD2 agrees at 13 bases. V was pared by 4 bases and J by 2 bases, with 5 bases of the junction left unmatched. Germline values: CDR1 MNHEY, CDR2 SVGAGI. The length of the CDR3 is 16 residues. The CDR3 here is CASSSRLAGGAYEQYF. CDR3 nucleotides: TGTGCCAGCAGTTCCAGACTAGCGGGAGGCGCCTACGAGCAGTACTTC.

CDR3 DNA sequence: TGCGCCAGCAGCCAACGTAGGGGATCAACCTACAATGAGCAGTTCTTC. Protein: CASSQRRGSTYNEQFF. The chain uses TRBV4-1 and TRBJ2-1; TRBD1 is a possible D gene (5 bases). The ends were cut back, 2 bases at V and 2 bases at J, with 13 bases in the middle. CDR3 length: 16 amino acids. The germline V gene encodes CDR1 MGHRA and CDR2 YSYEKL.

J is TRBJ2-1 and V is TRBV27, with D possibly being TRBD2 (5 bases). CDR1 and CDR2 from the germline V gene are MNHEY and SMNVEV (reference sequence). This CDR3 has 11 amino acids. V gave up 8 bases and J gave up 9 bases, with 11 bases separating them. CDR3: CASRGSGEQFF. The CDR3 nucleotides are TGTGCCAGCCGGGGAAGCGGTGAGCAGTTCTTC.

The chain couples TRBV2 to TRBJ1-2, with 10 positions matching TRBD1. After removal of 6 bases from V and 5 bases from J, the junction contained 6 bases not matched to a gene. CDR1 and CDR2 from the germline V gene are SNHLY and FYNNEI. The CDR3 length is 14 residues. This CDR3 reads CASSDRGLGYGYTF. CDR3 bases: TGTGCCAGCAGCGACAGGGGGCTAGGGTATGGCTACACCTTC.

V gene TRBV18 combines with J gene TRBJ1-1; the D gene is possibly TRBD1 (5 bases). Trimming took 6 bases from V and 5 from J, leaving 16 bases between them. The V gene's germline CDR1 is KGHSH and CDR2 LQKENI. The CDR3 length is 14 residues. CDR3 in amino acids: CASSDSTQGTEAFF. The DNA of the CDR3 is TGTGCCAGCTCCGACAGTACTCAAGGTACTGAAGCTTTCTTT.

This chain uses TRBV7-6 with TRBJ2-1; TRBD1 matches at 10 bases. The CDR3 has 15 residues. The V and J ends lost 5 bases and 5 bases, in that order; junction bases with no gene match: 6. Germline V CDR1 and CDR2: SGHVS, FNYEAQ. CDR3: CASSLDRGRNNEQFF. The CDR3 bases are TGTGCCAGCAGCCTAGACAGGGGGCGTAACAATGAGCAGTTCTTC.

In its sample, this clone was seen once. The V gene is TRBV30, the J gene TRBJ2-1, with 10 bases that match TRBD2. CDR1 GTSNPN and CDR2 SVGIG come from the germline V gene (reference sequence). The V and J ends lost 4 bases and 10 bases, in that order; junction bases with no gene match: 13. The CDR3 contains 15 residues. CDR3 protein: CAWIPPGLARGEQFF. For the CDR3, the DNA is TGTGCCTGGATTCCTCCGGGACTAGCGAGGGGGGAGCAGTTCTTC.

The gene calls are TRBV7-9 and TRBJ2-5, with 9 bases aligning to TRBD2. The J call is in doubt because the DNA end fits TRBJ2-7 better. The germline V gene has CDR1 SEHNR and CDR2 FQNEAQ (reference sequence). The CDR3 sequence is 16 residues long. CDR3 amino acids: CASSLALAGVTYEQYF. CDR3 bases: TGTGCCAGCAGCTTAGCCTTAGCGGGAGTTACCTACGAGCAGTACTTC.

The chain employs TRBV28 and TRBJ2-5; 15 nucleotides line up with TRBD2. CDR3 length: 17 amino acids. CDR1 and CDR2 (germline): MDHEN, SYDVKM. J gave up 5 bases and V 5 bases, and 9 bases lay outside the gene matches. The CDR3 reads CASSHGLAGGTGETQYF. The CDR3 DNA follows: TGTGCCAGCAGTCACGGACTAGCGGGAGGGACAGGGGAGACCCAGTACTTC. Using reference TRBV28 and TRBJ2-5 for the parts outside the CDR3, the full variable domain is DVKVTQSSRYLVKRTGEKVFLECVQDMDHENMFWYRQDPGLGLRLIYFSYDVKMKEKGDIPEGYSVSREKKERFSLILESASTNQTSMYLCASSHGLAGGTGETQYFGPGTRLLVL.

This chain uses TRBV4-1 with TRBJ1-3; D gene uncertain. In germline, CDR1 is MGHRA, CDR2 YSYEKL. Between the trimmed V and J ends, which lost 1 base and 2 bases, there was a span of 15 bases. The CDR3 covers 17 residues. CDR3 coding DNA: TGCGCCAGCAGCCAAGCGCGAGATTACCAAACTGGAAACACCATATATTTT. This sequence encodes CASSQARDYQTGNTIYF.

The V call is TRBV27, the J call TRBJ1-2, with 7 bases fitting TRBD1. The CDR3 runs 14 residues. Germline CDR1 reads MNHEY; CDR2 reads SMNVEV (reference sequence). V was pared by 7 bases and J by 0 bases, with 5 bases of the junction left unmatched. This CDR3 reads CASKRGPANYGYTF. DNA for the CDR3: TGTGCCAGCAAAAGGGGGCCAGCTAACTATGGCTACACCTTC.

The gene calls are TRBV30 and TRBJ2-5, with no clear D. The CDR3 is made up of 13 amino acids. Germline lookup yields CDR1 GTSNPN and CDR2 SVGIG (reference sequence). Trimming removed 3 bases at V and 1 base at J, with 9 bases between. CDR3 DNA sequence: TGTGCCTGGAGGGCCCTGCCCCAAGAGACCCAGTACTTC. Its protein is CAWRALPQETQYF.

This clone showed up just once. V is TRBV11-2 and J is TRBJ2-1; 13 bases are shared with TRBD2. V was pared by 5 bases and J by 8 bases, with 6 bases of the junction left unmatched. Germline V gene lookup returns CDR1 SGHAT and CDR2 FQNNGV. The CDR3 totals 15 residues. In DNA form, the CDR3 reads TGTGCCAGCAGCCCCTGGACTAGCGGGAGCCATGAGCAGTTCTTC. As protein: CASSPWTSGSHEQFF. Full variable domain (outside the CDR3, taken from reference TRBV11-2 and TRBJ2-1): EAGVAQSPRYKIIEKRQSVAFWCNPISGHATLYWYQQILGQGPKLLIQFQNNGVVDDSQLPKDRFSAERLKGVDSTLKIQPAKLEDSAVYLCASSPWTSGSHEQFFGPGTRLTVL.

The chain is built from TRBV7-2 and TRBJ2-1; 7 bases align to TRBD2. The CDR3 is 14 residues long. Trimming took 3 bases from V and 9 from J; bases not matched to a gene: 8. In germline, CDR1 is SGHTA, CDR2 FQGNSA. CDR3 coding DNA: TGTGCCAGCAGCTTCCTTGCGGGAGCAGGTGAGCAGTTCTTC. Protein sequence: CASSFLAGAGEQFF.

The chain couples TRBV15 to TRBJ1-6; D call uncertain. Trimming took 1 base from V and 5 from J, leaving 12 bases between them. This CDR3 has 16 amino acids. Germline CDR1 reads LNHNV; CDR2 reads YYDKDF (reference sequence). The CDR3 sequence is CATSRAISKNNSPLHF. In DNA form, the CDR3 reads TGTGCCACCAGCAGAGCTATATCAAAGAATAATTCACCCCTCCACTTT.

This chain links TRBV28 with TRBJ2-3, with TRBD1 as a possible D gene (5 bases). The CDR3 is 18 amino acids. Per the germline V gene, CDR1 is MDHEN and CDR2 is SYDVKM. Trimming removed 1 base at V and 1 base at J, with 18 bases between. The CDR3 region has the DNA TGTGCCAGCAGTTTATCGTCAGGGCAAATAGGTCGCACAGATACGCAGTATTTT. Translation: CASSLSSGQIGRTDTQYF.

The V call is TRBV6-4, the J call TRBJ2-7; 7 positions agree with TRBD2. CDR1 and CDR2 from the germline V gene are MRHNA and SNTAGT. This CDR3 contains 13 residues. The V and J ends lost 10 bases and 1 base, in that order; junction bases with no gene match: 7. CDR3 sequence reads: CANPGLPSYEQYF. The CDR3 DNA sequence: TGTGCCAACCCGGGACTACCATCCTACGAGCAGTACTTC.

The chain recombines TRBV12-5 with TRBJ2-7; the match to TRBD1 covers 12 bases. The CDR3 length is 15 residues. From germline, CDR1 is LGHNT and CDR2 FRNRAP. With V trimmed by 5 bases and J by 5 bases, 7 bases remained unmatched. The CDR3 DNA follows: TGTGCTAGTGGTACCGGGACAGGGGGCTTCAACGAGCAGTACTTC. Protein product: CASGTGTGGFNEQYF. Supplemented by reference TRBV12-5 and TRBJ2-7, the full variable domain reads DARVTQTPRHKVTEMGQEVTMRCQPILGHNTVFWYRQTMMQGLELLAYFRNRAPLDDSGMPKDRFSAEMPDATLATLKIQPSEPRDSAVYFCASGTGTGGFNEQYFGPGTRLTVT.

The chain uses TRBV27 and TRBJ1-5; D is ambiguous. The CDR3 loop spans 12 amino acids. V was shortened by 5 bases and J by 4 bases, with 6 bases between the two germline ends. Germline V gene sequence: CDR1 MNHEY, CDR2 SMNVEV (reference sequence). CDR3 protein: CASSPLNQPQHF. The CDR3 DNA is TGTGCCAGCAGTCCCCTAAATCAGCCCCAGCATTTT.

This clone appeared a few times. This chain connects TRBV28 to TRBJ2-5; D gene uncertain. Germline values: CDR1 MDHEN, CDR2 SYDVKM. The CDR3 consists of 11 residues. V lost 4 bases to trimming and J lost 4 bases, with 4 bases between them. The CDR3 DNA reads TGTGCCAGCAGTTCGGGAGAGACCCAGTACTTC. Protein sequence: CASSSGETQYF.

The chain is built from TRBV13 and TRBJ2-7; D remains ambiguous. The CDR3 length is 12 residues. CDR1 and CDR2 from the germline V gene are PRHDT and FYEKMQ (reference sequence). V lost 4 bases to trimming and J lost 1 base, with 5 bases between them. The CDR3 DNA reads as TGTGCCAGCAGCTCCTCGTCCTACGAGCAGTACTTC. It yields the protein CASSSSSYEQYF.

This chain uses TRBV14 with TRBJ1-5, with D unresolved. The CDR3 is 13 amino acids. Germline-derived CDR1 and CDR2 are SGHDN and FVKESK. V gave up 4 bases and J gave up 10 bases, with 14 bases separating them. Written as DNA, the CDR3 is TGTGCCAGCAGCCCTACCCGCGGAGGACCCCAGCATTTT. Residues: CASSPTRGGPQHF.

CDR3 sequence (DNA): TGTGCCAGCACCTCCGGGGGGGAGACCCAGTACTTC. Its protein product is CASTSGGETQYF. The gene calls are TRBV7-9 and TRBJ2-5; 7 bases are shared with TRBD2. The CDR3 sequence is 12 residues long. Per the germline V gene, CDR1 is SEHNR and CDR2 is FQNEAQ (reference sequence). Trimming cost V 7 bases and J 5 bases; bases outside gene matches: 4.

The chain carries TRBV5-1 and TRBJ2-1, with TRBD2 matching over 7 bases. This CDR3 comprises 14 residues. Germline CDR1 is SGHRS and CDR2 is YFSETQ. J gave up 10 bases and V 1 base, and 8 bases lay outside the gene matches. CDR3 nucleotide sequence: TGCGCCAGCAGCTTGTCCGCGGGAGTCCGGGAGCAGTTCTTC. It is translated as CASSLSAGVREQFF.

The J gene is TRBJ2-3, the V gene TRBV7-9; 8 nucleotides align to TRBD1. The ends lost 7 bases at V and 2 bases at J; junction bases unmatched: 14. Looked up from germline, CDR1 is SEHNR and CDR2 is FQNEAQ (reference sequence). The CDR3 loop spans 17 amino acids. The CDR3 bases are TGTGCCAGCACATTAGGTCTTTCAGGGGGCACCACAGATACGCAGTATTTT. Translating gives CASTLGLSGGTTDTQYF.

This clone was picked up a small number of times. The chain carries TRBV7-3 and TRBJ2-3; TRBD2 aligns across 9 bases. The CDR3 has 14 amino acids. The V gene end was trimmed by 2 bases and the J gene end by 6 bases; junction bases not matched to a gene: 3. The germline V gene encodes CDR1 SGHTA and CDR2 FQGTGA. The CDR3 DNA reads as TGTGCCAGCAGCTTAGGGACTAGCCCCGATACGCAGTATTTT. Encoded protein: CASSLGTSPDTQYF.

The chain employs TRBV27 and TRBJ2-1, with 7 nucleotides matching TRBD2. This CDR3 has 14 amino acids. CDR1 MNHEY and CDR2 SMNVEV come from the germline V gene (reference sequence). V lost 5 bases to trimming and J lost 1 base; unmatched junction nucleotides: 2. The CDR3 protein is CASSSGASYNEQFF. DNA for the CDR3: TGTGCCAGCAGTAGCGGGGCATCCTACAATGAGCAGTTCTTC.